This T cell receptor beta chain derives from a study of shared clonotypes between healthy human individuals. Study-level results: Several donors held approximately 4.5% of naive CD4 clonotypes in common.

With regard to this clone: No antigen is known for it.

Repertoires were generated with immunoSEQ multiplex PCR, while TCRdb's copy carries only in-frame clones and drops some. The table has 1.5 million to 1.9 million clones, approximately 98% seen once. Germline CDR1 SNHLY, CDR2 FYNNEI. With 6 bases removed from V and 2 bases from J, the gap between germline ends came to 9 bases. The CDR3 contains 13 residues. Input material: naive CD4+ T cells sorted from blood. The subset is: CD45RA+ positively selected. J is TRBJ2-3 and V is TRBV2; maybe TRBD2 (5 bases). The sequence came from a man aged 25 to 45 in good health. CDR3 nucleotide sequence: TGTGCCAGCAGGGTAGCGTACACAGATACGCAGTATTTT. It encodes CASRVAYTDTQYF.